There are a few counts of the clone carrying this T cell receptor beta chain. Its antigen remains unknown. The entry originates in a study of T cells after yellow fever vaccination. For TCR, cDNA came from 5'RACE template switching, which added a universal primer site and UMIs. TCRdb reprocessed the 5' RACE reads via MiXCR and lists one record per CDR3 protein. The sample shows under 400,000 distinct CDR3 sequences, 9.5% to 15% of them seen only once. Study observations and caveats: FACS-sorted repertoires could harbor abundant contaminating bulk-population clonotypes. A faster peak, day 5 versus 15, was reached by the weaker secondary response. Clones that expanded after primary vaccination mostly reappeared after the booster (around 96% CD4, 80% to 90% CD8).

V lost 5 bases to trimming and J lost 1 base, with 16 bases between them. Germline V gives CDR1 LGHDT, CDR2 YNNKEL (reference sequence). This CDR3 contains 16 residues. This specimen was CD4+ T cells sorted from PBMCs, taken 15 days after the yellow fever booster vaccination. The receptor was isolated from a man between 18 and 35 years old who received the YFV17D yellow fever vaccine. The rearrangement joins TRBV3-1 to TRBJ2-3; D is possibly TRBD2 (7 bases). Here the CDR3 DNA reads TGTGCCAGCAGCAACCATCGGGGGGCAGGCACAGATACGCAGTATTTT. Protein sequence: CASSNHRGAGTDTQYF.